This is a list of T cell receptor beta chains from one sample in a study of identical twins. TCRdb processed the 5' RACE reads anew with MiXCR; each CDR3 protein has one entry. The sample gives hundreds of thousands of distinct CDR3 sequences, about 7.5% of which show up once; less than 2% is in the top ten. These same data were also listed under a study on yellow fever vaccine responses in identical twins.

Specimen: memory (CD45RO+) T cells sorted from blood. The receptors were gathered from a woman aged 18-35 years in good health. The CDR3 runs from the conserved cysteine through the conserved F or W. The order of the fields is V gene, J gene, CDR3 protein.

TRBV6-5	TRBJ1-5	CASSRRIVPGQAPYSNQPQHF
TRBV5-8	TRBJ2-3	CASSSDRTTDTQYF
TRBV2	TRBJ1-5	CASSTGTYQPQHF
TRBV3-1	TRBJ2-4	CASTRQGAKNIQYF
TRBV20-1	TRBJ1-1	CSAFHRGLWTEAFF
TRBV18	TRBJ2-6	CASSLLANVLTF
TRBV20-1	TRBJ2-1	CSAPQAGSNEQFF
TRBV5-5	TRBJ1-4	CASSGRTATERKLFF
TRBV6-2/TRBV6-3	TRBJ2-7	CASSQASATGDREQYF
TRBV7-2	TRBJ2-3	CASSPGAAVNYF
TRBV5-6	TRBJ2-3	CASSSRQGDNTDTQYF
TRBV6-2/TRBV6-3	TRBJ2-7	CASSRRDGSSYEQYF
TRBV10-3	TRBJ2-1	CATQGRDRGESYNEQFF
TRBV29-1	TRBJ2-3	CSVKIEGRGDTQYF
TRBV4-2	TRBJ2-1	CASSQSRGGGRTYNEQFF
TRBV2	TRBJ1-5	CASSAPPGQSPGNQPQHF
TRBV11-2	TRBJ2-3	CASSLAGLAEATDTQYF
TRBV28	TRBJ2-7	CASTGTGASYEQYF
TRBV6-1	TRBJ1-1	CASSEPGNTEAFF
TRBV12-3/TRBV12-4	TRBJ2-2	CASSPGQTTTGELFF
TRBV5-1	TRBJ2-7	CASSLEVGLRVGEQYF
TRBV6-6	TRBJ1-1	CASIAGWSTEAFF
TRBV20-1	TRBJ1-5	CSALWGNQPQHF
TRBV7-9	TRBJ2-7	CASSRGQGAKEQYF
TRBV4-3	TRBJ2-7	CASSLAEGQPYEQYF